Listed below are T cell receptor beta chains from one sample, sequenced in a study of T-cell memory formation after mild COVID-19. MiXCR, run by TCRdb on the 5' RACE reads, gives a single entry per CDR3 protein. This sample yields hundreds of thousands of distinct CDR3 sequences, of which about 20% are seen a single time; roughly 9.1% belongs to the top ten. Sequencing used PBMCs or a T cell subset sorted from them (not recorded which). All receptors come from an adult woman who had mild COVID-19 (a few samples of this study predate the infection). Cell type and time point are not known. Each CDR3 is given with its conserved first and last residue. D genes are given only for firm matches. Expanded clones get a size class; other rows say once, few or many, or leave the size out.

>.|.|TRBJ2-6|TRBV4-3
TGCGCCAGCAGACAAGAGACAGGCAGACCCTCTGGGGCCAACGTCCTGACTTTC
CASRQETGRPSGANVLTF
>.|.|TRBJ2-2|TRBV7-6
TGTGCCAGCAGCGTACCCACCAGGGGGGAAGGGGAGCTGTTTTTT
CASSVPTRGEGELFF
>.|.|TRBJ1-2|TRBV9
TGTGCCAGCAGCGTAGTCGACATCGACAGGACTCGTAAAGCTAACTATGGCTACACCTTC
CASSVVDIDRTRKANYGYTF
>.|.|TRBJ1-2|TRBV5-4
TGTGCCAGCAGCCAGTCCGGGACAAACTATGGCTACACCTTC
CASSQSGTNYGYTF
>.|TRBD1|TRBJ1-2|TRBV7-8
TGTGCCAGCAGCTTAGGTCTCCCCCGGACAGGGATAACTAACTATGGCTACACCTTC
CASSLGLPRTGITNYGYTF
>.|TRBD2|TRBJ2-1|TRBV12-3/TRBV12-4
TGTGCCAGCAGTTCTAGCGGGCGTGAGCAGTTCTTC
CASSSSGREQFF
>.|TRBD2|TRBJ2-7|TRBV24-1
TGTGCCACCAGTGATTGGTTGTGGACTAGCAAGGCGTACGAGCAGTACTTC
CATSDWLWTSKAYEQYF
>.|.|TRBJ2-3|TRBV11-2
TGTGCCAGCAGCTTAGATGTTCTAGCGCTGAGCACAGATACGCAGTATTTT
CASSLDVLALSTDTQYF
>.|.|TRBJ1-1|TRBV7-2
TGTGCCAGCACCGTTGGCGGGGGGCTGAACACTGAAGCTTTCTTT
CASTVGGGLNTEAFF
>few|.|TRBJ1-6|TRBV15
TGTGCCACCAGCTTAATAGGGGGTGGTAATTCACCCCTCCACTTT
CATSLIGGGNSPLHF
>few|TRBD1|TRBJ2-7|TRBV11-3
TGTGCCAGCAGCGCTCGGGACAGTGCCTACGAGCAGTACTTC
CASSARDSAYEQYF
>few|TRBD1|TRBJ2-1|TRBV29-1
TGCAGCGTCGGAACAGGGGGTCATGAGCAGTTCTTC
CSVGTGGHEQFF
>.|TRBD1|TRBJ1-2|TRBV11-2
TGTGCCAGCAGCGCTAGTCCCGGGACAGGGAGGGTTTCTGATGGCTACACCTTC
CASSASPGTGRVSDGYTF
>.|TRBD1|TRBJ2-3|TRBV4-3
TGCGCCAGCAGCCAAGATATCCAGGGGGCTCAGCCAGATACGCAGTATTTT
CASSQDIQGAQPDTQYF
>many|.|TRBJ2-1|TRBV5-1
TGCGCCAGCAGCCGTGGGGCAGACTACAATGAGCAGTTCTTC
CASSRGADYNEQFF
>few|.|TRBJ2-3|TRBV5-1
TGCGCCAGCGGCCATAACCCGGATACGCAGTATTTT
CASGHNPDTQYF
>few|.|TRBJ1-1|TRBV5-6
TGTGCCAGCAGCTTGCTGGAGTCGGGGGGCACTGAAGCTTTCTTT
CASSLLESGGTEAFF
>many|TRBD2|TRBJ2-1|TRBV23-1
TGCGCCAGCAGTCGGACTAGCGGGGGGTCGGTCAATGAGCAGTTCTTC
CASSRTSGGSVNEQFF
>.|TRBD1|TRBJ2-1|TRBV19
TGTGCCAGTAGGAGGACAGGGGGCAATGAGCAGTTCTTC
CASRRTGGNEQFF
>few|.|TRBJ1-4|TRBV20-1
TGCAGTGCTAGAGGGTCGGGGGGGACCCCGGGCACTAATGAAAAACTGTTTTTT
CSARGSGGTPGTNEKLFF